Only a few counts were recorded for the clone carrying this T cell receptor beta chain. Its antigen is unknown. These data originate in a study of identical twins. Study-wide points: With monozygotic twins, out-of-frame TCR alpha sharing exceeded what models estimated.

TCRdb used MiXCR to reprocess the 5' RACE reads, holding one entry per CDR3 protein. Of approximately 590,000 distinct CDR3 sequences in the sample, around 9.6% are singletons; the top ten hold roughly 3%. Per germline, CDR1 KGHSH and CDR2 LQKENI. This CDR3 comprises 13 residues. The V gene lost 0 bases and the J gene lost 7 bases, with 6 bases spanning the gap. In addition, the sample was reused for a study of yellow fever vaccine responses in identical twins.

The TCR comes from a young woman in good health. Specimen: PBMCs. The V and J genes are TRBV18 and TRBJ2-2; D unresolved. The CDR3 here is CASSPPMNGELFF. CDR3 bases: TGTGCCAGCTCACCACCGATGAACGGGGAGCTGTTTTTT.